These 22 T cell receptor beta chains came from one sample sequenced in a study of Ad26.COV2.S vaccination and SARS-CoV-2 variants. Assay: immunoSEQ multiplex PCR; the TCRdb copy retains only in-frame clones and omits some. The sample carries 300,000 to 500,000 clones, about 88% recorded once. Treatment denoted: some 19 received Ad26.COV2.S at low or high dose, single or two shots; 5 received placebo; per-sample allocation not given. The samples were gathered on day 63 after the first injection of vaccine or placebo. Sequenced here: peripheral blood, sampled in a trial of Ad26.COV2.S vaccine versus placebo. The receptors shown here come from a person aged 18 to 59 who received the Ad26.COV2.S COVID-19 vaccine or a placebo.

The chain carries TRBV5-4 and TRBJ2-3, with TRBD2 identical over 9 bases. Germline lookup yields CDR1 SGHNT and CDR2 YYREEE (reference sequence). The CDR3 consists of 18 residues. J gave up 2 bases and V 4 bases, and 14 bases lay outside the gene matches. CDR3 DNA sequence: TGTGCCAGCAGCCTCCCGACCCTTAGCGGGGGTCACACAGATACGCAGTATTTT. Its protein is CASSLPTLSGGHTDTQYF.

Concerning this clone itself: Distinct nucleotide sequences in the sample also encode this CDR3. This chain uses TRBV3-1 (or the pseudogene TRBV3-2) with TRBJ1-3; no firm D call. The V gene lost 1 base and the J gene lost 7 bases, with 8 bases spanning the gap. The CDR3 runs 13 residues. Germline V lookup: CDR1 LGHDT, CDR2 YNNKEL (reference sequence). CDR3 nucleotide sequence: TGTGCCAGCAGCCAAGGCACGGGGAACACCATATATTTT. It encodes CASSQGTGNTIYF.

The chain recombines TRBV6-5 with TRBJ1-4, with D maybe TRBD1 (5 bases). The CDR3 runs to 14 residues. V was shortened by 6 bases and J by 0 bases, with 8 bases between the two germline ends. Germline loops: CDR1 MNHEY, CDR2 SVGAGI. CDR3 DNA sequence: TGTGCCAGCAGCAGACAGACAACTAATGAAAAACTGTTTTTT. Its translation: CASSRQTTNEKLFF.

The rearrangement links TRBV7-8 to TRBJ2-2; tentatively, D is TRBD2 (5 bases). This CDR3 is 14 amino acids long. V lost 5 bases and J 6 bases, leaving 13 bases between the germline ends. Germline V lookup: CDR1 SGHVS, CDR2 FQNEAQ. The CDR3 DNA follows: TGTGCCAGCAGCCAGTTCACCGGGGCCGGGGAGCTGTTTTTT. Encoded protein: CASSQFTGAGELFF.

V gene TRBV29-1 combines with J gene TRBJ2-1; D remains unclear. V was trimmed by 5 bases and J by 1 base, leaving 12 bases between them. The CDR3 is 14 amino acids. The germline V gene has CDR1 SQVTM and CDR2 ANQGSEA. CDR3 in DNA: TGCAGCGTTTTGCAGAGAGATTCCTACAATGAGCAGTTCTTC. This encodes CSVLQRDSYNEQFF.

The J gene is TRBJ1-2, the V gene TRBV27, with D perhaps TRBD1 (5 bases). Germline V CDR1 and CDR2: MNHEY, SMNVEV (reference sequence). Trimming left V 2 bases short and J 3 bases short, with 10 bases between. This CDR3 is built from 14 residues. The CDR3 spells CASSLQRGDYGYTF. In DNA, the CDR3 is TGTGCCAGCAGTTTACAAAGGGGAGACTATGGCTACACCTTC.

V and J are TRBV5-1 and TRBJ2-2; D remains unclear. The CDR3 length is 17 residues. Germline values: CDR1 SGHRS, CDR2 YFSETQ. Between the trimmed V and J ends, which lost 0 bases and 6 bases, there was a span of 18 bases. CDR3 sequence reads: CASSLVNSRRGAGELFF. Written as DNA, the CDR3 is TGCGCCAGCAGCTTGGTCAATTCAAGACGCGGCGCCGGGGAGCTGTTTTTT.

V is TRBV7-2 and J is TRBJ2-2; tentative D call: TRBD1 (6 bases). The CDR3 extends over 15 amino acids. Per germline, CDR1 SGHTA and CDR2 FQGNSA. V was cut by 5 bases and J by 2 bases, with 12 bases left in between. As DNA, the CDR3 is TGTGCCAGCAGCGCGGACAGTAGTAACACCGGGGAGCTGTTTTTT. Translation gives CASSADSSNTGELFF.

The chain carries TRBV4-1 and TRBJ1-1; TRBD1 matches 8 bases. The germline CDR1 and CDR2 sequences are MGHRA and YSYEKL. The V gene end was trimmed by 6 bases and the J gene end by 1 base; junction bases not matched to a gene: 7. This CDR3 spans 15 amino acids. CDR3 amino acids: CASRTAGQGNTEAFF. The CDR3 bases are TGCGCCAGCAGAACCGCCGGACAGGGGAACACTGAAGCTTTCTTT.

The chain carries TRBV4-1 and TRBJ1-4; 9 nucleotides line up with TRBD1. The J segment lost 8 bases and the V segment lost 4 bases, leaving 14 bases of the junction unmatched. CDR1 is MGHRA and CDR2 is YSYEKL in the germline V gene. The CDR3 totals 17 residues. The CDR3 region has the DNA TGCGCCAGCAGCCCAGTGGGACAGGGAGGCGAAGACGAAAAACTGTTTTTT. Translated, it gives CASSPVGQGGEDEKLFF.

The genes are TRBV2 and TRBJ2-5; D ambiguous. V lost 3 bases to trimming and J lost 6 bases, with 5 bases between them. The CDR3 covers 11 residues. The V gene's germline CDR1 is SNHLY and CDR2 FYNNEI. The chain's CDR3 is CASSEYQTQYF. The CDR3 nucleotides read TGTGCCAGCAGTGAGTACCAGACCCAGTACTTC.

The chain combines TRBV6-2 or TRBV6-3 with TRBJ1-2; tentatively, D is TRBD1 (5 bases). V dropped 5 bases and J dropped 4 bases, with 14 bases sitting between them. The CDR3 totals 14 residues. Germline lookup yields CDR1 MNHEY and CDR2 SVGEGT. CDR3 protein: CASSTRVSPYGYTF. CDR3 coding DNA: TGTGCCAGCAGTACCAGGGTTTCCCCCTATGGCTACACCTTC.

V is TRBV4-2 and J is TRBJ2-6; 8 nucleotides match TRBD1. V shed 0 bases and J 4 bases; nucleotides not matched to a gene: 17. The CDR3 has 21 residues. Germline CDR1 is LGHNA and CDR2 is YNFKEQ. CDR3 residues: CASSQEGNGQGPGGGANVLTF. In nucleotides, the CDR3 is TGTGCCAGCAGCCAAGAGGGGAACGGACAGGGCCCGGGCGGGGGGGCCAACGTCCTGACTTTC.

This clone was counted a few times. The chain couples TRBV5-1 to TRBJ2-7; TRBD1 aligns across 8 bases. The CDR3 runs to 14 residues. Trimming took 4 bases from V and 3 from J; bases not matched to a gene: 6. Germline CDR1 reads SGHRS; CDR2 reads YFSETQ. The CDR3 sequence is CASSLRTGFYEQYF. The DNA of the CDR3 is TGCGCCAGCAGCCTAAGGACAGGGTTCTACGAGCAGTACTTC.

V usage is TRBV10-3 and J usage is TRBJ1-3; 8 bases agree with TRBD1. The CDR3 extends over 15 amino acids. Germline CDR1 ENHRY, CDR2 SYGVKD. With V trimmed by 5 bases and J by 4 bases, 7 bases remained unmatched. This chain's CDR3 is CAISTTGGYGNTIYF. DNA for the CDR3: TGTGCCATCAGTACAACAGGGGGGTACGGAAACACCATATATTTT.

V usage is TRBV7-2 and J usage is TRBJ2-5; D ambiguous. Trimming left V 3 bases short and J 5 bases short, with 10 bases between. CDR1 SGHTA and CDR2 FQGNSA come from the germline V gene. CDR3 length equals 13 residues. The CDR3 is CASSFKADETQYF. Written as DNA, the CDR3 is TGTGCCAGCAGCTTTAAGGCGGACGAGACCCAGTACTTC.

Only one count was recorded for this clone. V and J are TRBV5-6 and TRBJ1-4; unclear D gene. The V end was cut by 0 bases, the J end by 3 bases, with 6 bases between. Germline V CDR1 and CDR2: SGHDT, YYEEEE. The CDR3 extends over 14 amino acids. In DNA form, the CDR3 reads TGTGCCAGCAGCTTGGGGAGAGCTAATGAAAAACTGTTTTTT. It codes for CASSLGRANEKLFF.

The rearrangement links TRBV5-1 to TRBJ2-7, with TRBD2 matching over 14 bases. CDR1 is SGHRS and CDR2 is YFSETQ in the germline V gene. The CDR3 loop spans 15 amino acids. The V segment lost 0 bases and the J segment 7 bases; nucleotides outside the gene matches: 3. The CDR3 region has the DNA TGCGCCAGCAGCTTGGGACTAGCGGGGGGGAGAGAGCAGTACTTC. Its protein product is CASSLGLAGGREQYF.

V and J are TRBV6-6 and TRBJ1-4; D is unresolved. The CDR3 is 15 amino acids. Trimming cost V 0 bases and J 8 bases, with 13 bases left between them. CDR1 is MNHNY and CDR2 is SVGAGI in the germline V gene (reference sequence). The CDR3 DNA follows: TGTGCCAGCAGTTACTCGCCCCAGGTCGGGGAAAAACTGTTTTTT. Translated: CASSYSPQVGEKLFF.

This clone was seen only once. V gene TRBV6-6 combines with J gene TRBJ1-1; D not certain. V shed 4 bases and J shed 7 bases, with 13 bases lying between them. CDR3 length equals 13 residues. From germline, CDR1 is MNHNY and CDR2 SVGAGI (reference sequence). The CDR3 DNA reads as TGTGCCAGCAGTTCTCAGGACCGGATTGAAGCTTTCTTT. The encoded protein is CASSSQDRIEAFF.

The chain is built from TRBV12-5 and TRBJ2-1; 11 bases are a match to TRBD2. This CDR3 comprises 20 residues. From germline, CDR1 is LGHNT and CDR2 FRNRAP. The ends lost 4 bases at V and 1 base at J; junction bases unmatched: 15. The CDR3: CASGSSSGGLGAGSYNEQFF. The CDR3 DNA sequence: TGTGCTAGTGGTTCATCTAGCGGGGGGCTGGGGGCGGGGTCCTACAATGAGCAGTTCTTC. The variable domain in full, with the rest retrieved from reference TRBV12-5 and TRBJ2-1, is DARVTQTPRHKVTEMGQEVTMRCQPILGHNTVFWYRQTMMQGLELLAYFRNRAPLDDSGMPKDRFSAEMPDATLATLKIQPSEPRDSAVYFCASGSSSGGLGAGSYNEQFFGPGTRLTVL.

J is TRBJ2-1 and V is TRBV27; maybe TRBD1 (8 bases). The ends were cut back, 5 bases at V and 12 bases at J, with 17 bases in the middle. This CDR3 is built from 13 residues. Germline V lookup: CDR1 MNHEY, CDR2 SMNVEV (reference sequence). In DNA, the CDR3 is TGTGCCAGCAGTCCCATTTACAGGGGGGGGCAGTTCTTC. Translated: CASSPIYRGGQFF.